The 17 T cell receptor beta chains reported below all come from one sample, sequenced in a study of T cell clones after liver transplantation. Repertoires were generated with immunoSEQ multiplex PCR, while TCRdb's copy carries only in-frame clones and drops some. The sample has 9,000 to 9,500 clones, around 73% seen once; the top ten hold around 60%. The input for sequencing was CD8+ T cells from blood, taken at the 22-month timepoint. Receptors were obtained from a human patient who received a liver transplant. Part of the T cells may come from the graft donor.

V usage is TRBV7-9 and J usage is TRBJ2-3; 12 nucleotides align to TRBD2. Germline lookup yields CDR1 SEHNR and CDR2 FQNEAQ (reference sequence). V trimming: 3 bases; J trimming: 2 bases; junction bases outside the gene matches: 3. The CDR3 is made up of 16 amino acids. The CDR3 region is CASSFRLAGDTDTQYF. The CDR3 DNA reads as TGTGCCAGCAGCTTCCGACTAGCGGGGGACACAGATACGCAGTATTTT.

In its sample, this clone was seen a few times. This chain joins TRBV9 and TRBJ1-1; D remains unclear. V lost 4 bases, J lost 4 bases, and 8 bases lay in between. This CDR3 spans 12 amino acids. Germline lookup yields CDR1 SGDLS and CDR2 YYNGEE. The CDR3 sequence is CASSITATEAFF. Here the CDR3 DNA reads TGTGCCAGCAGCATTACAGCCACTGAAGCTTTCTTT.

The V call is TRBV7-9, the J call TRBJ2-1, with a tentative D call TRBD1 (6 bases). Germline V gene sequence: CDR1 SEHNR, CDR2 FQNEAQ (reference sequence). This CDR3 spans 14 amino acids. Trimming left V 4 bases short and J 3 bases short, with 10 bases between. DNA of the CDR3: TGTGCCAGCAGCTACTCAGGGGACTACAATGAGCAGTTCTTC. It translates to CASSYSGDYNEQFF.

CDR3 sequence reads: CTSSCFSLCERTYGYTF. In DNA form, the CDR3 reads TGCACCAGCAGTTGTTTTAGTTTGTGCGAAAGGACCTATGGCTACACCTTC. The V and J genes are TRBV1 and TRBJ1-2. TRBV1 is given as a pseudogene. The CDR3 runs to 17 residues.

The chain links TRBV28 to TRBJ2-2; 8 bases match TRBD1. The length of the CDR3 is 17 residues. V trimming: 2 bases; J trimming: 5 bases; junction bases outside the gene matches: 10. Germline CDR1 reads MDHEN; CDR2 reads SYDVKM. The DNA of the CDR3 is TGTGCCAGCAGTTTACTTTTTCAGGGGGCGCTGACCGGGGAGCTGTTTTTT. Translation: CASSLLFQGALTGELFF.

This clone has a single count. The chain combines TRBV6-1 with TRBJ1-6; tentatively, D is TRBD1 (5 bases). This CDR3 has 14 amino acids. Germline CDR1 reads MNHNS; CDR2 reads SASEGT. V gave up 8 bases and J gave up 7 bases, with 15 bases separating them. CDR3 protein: CASFSGRLNSPLHF. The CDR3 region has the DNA TGTGCCAGCTTCTCGGGACGGTTGAATTCACCCCTCCACTTT.

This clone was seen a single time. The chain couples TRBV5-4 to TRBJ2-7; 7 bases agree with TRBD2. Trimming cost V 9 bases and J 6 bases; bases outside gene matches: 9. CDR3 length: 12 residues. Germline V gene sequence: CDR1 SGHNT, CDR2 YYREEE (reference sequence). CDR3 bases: TGTGCCACCCGAATCGGGGGGATCGAGCAGTACTTC. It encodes CATRIGGIEQYF. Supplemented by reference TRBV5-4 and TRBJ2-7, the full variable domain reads ETGVTQSPTHLIKTRGQQVTLRCSSQSGHNTVSWYQQALGQGPQFIFQYYREEENGRGNFPPRFSGLQFPNYSSELNVNALELDDSALYLCATRIGGIEQYFGPGTRLTVT.

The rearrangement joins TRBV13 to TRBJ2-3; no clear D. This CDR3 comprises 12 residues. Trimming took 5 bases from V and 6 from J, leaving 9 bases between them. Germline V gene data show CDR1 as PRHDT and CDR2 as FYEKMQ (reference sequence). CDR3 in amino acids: CASSLGRDTQYF. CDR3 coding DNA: TGTGCCAGCAGCCTCGGGCGGGATACGCAGTATTTT.

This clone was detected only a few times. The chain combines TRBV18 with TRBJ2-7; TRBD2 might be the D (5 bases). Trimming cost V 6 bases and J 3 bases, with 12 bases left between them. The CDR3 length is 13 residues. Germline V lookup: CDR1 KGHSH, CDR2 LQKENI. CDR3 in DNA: TGTGCCAGCTCCTCCGCGGGTGGCTACGAGCAGTACTTC. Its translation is CASSSAGGYEQYF.

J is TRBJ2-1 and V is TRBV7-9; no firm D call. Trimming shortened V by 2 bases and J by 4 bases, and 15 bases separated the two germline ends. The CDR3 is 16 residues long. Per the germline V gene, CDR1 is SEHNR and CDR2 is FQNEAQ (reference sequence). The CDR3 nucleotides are TGTGCCAGCAGCTTATCCGGCAGAAGTCGTTACAATGAGCAGTTCTTC. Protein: CASSLSGRSRYNEQFF. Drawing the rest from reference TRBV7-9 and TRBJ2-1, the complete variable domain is DTGVSQNPRHKITKRGQNVTFRCDPISEHNRLYWYRQTLGQGPEFLTYFQNEAQLEKSRLLSDRFSAERPKGSFSTLEIQRTEQGDSAMYLCASSLSGRSRYNEQFFGPGTRLTVL.

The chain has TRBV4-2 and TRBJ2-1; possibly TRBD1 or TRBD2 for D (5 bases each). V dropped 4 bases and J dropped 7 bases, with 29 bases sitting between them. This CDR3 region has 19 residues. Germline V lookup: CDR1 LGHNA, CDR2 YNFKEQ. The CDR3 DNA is TGTGCCAGCAGCCCCTACCCTGGCCGGGACGGGGCCTCCGGGAATGAGCAGTTCTTC. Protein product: CASSPYPGRDGASGNEQFF.

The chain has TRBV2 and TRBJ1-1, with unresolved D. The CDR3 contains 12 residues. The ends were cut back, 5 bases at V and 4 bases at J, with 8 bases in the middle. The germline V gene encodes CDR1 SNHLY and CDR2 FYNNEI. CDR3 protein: CASSRSFTEAFF. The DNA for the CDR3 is TGTGCCAGCAGTCGTAGTTTCACTGAAGCTTTCTTT.

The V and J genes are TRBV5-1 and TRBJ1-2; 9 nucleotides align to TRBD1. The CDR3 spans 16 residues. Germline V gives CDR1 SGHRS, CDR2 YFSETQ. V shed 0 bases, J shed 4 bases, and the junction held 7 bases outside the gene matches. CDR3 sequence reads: CASSLGTQGASYGYTF. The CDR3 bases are TGCGCCAGCAGCTTGGGGACACAGGGGGCAAGCTATGGCTACACCTTC.

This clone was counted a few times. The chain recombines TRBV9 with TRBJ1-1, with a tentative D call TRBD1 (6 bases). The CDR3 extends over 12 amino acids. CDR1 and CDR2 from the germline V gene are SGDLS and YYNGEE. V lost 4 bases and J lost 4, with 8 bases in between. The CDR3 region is CASSRGATEAFF. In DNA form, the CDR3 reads TGTGCCAGCAGCCGGGGGGCCACTGAAGCTTTCTTT.

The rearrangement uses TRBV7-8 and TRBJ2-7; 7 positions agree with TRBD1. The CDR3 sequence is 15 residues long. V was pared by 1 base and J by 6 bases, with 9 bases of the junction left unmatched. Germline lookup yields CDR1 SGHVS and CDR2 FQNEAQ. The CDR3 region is CASSLVAQGLSEQYF. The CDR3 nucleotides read TGTGCCAGCAGCTTAGTCGCACAGGGGTTAAGCGAGCAGTACTTC.

In nucleotides, the CDR3 is TGTGCCAGCAGTGCCCCCGGGACAGGCCATTACGAGCAGTACTTC. Residues: CASSAPGTGHYEQYF. The chain couples TRBV27 to TRBJ2-7; 8 positions match TRBD1. The CDR3 runs to 15 residues. Germline V gene data show CDR1 as MNHEY and CDR2 as SMNVEV (reference sequence). V lost 5 bases, J lost 4 bases, and 10 bases stayed unmatched.

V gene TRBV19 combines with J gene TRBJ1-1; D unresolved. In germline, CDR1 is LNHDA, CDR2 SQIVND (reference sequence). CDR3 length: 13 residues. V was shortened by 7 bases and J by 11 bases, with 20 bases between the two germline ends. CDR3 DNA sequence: TGTGCCAGTAACCCAGATCCCCTCGGGTTGGCTTTCTTT. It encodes CASNPDPLGLAFF. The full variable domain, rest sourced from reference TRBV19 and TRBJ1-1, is DGGITQSPKYLFRKEGQNVTLSCEQNLNHDAMYWYRQDPGQGLRLIYYSQIVNDFQKGDIAEGYSVSREKKESFPLTVTSAQKNPTAFYLCASNPDPLGLAFFGQGTRLTVV.